These T cell receptor beta chains were read from a single sample in a study of T cell responses to AZD1222 COVID-19 vaccine. The assay was immunoSEQ multiplex PCR, and TCRdb's table has in-frame clones only and misses some. Among some 190,000 clones listed, approximately 92% were seen once. Sequenced material: peripheral blood, taken on day 0 of AZD1222 vaccination. Source of these receptors: an adult in good health. The CDR3 runs from the conserved cysteine through the conserved F or W. A D gene is named only where the DNA matches it firmly. Clone size is stated in some rows and not others, as once, few, many or a class when expanded.

D gene	clone size	V gene	J gene	CDR3 protein	CDR3 DNA
NA	NA	TRBV15	TRBJ1-4	CATSRGNNEKLFF	TGTGCCACCAGCAGGGGGAATAATGAAAAACTGTTTTTT
TRBD1	NA	TRBV5-5	TRBJ1-2	CASSRRQGLREYGYTF	TGTGCCAGCAGCCGGAGACAGGGGTTAAGAGAGTATGGCTACACCTTC
NA	NA	TRBV2	TRBJ2-3	CASSAGEITDTQYF	TGTGCCAGCAGTGCCGGGGAGATCACAGATACGCAGTATTTT
NA	NA	TRBV5-3	TRBJ1-2	CARSLREYGYTF	TGTGCCAGAAGCCTCAGAGAATATGGCTACACCTTC
NA	once	TRBV19	TRBJ1-5	CASSPPDRAINQPQHF	TGTGCCAGTAGTCCCCCCGACAGAGCTATTAATCAGCCCCAGCATTTT
NA	NA	TRBV4-1	TRBJ2-4	CASSQAGRVGTKNIQYF	TGCGCCAGCAGCCAAGCGGGCCGGGTCGGGACCAAAAACATTCAGTACTTC
TRBD1	NA	TRBV3-1/TRBV3-2	TRBJ1-5	CASSPGQGVNQPQHF	TGTGCCAGCAGCCCGGGACAGGGGGTCAATCAGCCCCAGCATTTT
NA	NA	TRBV11-2	TRBJ2-1	CASSLLLRSSYNEQFF	TGTGCCAGCAGCTTACTACTGAGGAGCTCCTACAATGAGCAGTTCTTC
TRBD1	NA	TRBV5-1	TRBJ1-1	CASSPGQRNTEAFF	TGCGCCAGCAGCCCGGGACAGAGGAACACTGAAGCTTTCTTT
NA	NA	TRBV7-9	TRBJ2-1	CASSSPKIRDNYNEQFF	TGTGCCAGCAGCTCCCCCAAAATCCGGGACAATTACAATGAGCAGTTCTTC
NA	NA	TRBV7-2	TRBJ1-5	CASSLEPLEPQHF	TGTGCCAGCAGCTTAGAGCCGTTGGAACCCCAGCATTTT
NA	NA	TRBV5-1	TRBJ1-1	CASSQGGTEAFF	TGCGCCAGCAGCCAGGGTGGGACTGAAGCTTTCTTT
NA	NA	TRBV13	TRBJ1-6	CASSLRAFTLHF	TGTGCCAGCAGCTTAAGGGCCTTCACCCTCCACTTT
NA	NA	TRBV7-6	TRBJ1-3	CASSEVGNTIYF	TGTGCCAGCAGCGAAGTGGGAAACACCATATATTTT
NA	once	TRBV24-1	TRBJ1-2	CATSDPGDRISGYTF	TGTGCCACCAGTGATCCGGGTGACAGGATCTCGGGCTACACCTTC
NA	NA	TRBV9	TRBJ1-3	CASSLGDSGNTIYF	TGTGCCAGCAGCCTCGGGGACTCTGGAAACACCATATATTTT
NA	NA	TRBV9	TRBJ1-2	CASSVVGGGYTF	TGTGCCAGCAGCGTAGTTGGAGGTGGCTACACCTTC
NA	NA	TRBV30	TRBJ1-1	CAWSKQGNTEAFF	TGTGCCTGGAGTAAACAGGGAAACACTGAAGCTTTCTTT
NA	NA	TRBV5-5	TRBJ1-3	CASSLRALEDTIYF	TGTGCCAGCAGCTTGCGAGCCCTAGAGGACACCATATATTTT
NA	once	TRBV6-6	TRBJ1-1	CASSYAGATEAFF	TGTGCCAGCAGTTACGCCGGGGCCACTGAAGCTTTCTTT
NA	NA	TRBV19	TRBJ2-6	CATVHTGANVLTF	TGTGCCACAGTACATACGGGGGCCAACGTCCTGACTTTC
TRBD1	NA	TRBV9	TRBJ2-3	CASSVGTVSTDTQYF	TGTGCCAGCAGCGTTGGGACAGTTAGCACAGATACGCAGTATTTT
NA	NA	TRBV7-9	TRBJ1-5	CASSLSLNQPQHF	TGTGCCAGCAGCTTAAGTCTCAATCAGCCCCAGCATTTT
NA	NA	TRBV6-5	TRBJ1-1	CVIGRVANTEAFF	TGTGTAATCGGCAGGGTGGCGAACACTGAAGCTTTCTTT
TRBD1	NA	TRBV12-3/TRBV12-4	TRBJ1-2	CASSEGQGYGYTF	TGTGCCAGCAGTGAGGGACAGGGATATGGCTACACCTTC
NA	NA	TRBV11-2	TRBJ2-1	CASSLRVRGGNEQFF	TGTGCCAGCAGCTTAAGGGTCAGGGGAGGCAATGAGCAGTTCTTC
NA	NA	TRBV7-2	TRBJ2-7	CASSQGSRGKYEQYF	TGTGCCAGCAGCCAGGGGTCACGGGGCAAGTACGAGCAGTACTTC
NA	NA	TRBV18	TRBJ1-1	CASSPPVGITEAFF	TGTGCCAGCTCACCCCCCGTTGGGATCACTGAAGCTTTCTTT
NA	once	TRBV9	TRBJ1-2	CASSVGTGWSYGYTF	TGTGCCAGCAGCGTAGGAACAGGGTGGAGCTATGGCTACACCTTC
NA	NA	TRBV12-3/TRBV12-4	TRBJ1-1	CASRGDLNTEAFF	TGTGCCAGCAGGGGGGACCTGAACACTGAAGCTTTCTTT
NA	NA	TRBV6-5	TRBJ1-1	CASSMNGAVDTEAFF	TGTGCCAGCAGTATGAACGGGGCGGTGGACACTGAAGCTTTCTTT